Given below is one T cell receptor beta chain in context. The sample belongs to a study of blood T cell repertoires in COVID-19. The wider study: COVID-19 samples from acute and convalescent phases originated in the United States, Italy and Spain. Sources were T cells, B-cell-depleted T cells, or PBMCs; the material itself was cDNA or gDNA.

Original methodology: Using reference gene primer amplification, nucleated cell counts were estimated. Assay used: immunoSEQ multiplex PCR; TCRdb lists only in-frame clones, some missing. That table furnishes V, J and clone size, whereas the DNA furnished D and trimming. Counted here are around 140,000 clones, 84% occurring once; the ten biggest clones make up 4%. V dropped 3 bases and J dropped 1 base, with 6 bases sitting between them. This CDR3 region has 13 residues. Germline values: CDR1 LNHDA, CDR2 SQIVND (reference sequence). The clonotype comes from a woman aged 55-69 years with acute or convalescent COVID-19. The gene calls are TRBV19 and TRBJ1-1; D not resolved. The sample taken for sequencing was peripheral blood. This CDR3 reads CASSIPGNTEAFF. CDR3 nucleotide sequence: TGTGCCAGTAGTATCCCCGGGAACACTGAAGCTTTCTTT.